These T cell receptor beta chains were read from a single sample in a study of blood T cell repertoires in COVID-19. This table comes from immunoSEQ multiplex PCR, and its TCRdb copy is limited to in-frame clones, with some not included. The sample comprises 200,000 to 250,000 clones, just over 85% of which are singletons, and approximately 1.5% rests with the top ten. The sample was peripheral blood. These TCRs come from a man between 18 and 35 years old with active or convalescent COVID-19. CDR3s include the opening cysteine and the closing phenylalanine or tryptophan. Each record gives: clone size, D gene, V gene, J gene, CDR3 protein, CDR3 DNA. D genes are given only for firm matches. Not all rows give a size; the values are once, few, many and, for expanded clones, a class.

.	.	TRBV18	TRBJ2-5	CASSDSPQGETQYF	TGTGCCAGCTCCGACAGTCCCCAAGGGGAGACCCAGTACTTC
.	TRBD2	TRBV2	TRBJ2-3	CASGRSGRLGTDTQYF	TGTGCCAGCGGTCGCAGCGGGAGACTCGGCACAGATACGCAGTATTTT
few	.	TRBV19	TRBJ1-1	CASSPRGVSTEAFF	TGTGCCAGTAGCCCCCGGGGGGTGAGCACTGAAGCTTTCTTT
.	.	TRBV9	TRBJ1-2	CASSPQTGAHYGYTF	TGTGCCAGCAGCCCCCAGACAGGAGCGCACTATGGCTACACCTTC
once	TRBD1	TRBV28	TRBJ2-4	CASAGQGKLNIQYF	TGTGCCAGCGCCGGACAGGGCAAGTTGAACATTCAGTACTTC
.	.	TRBV19	TRBJ1-5	CASSTRTVMVAQPQHF	TGTGCCAGTAGTACCCGGACAGTAATGGTTGCTCAGCCCCAGCATTTT
.	TRBD1	TRBV10-3	TRBJ1-3	CAISEKTGTANSGNTIYF	TGTGCCATCAGTGAGAAGACCGGGACAGCCAACTCTGGAAACACCATATATTTT
.	.	TRBV10-2	TRBJ1-5	CASSDNSNQPQHF	TGCGCCAGCAGTGACAATAGCAATCAGCCCCAGCATTTT
.	TRBD1	TRBV20-1	TRBJ2-7	CSASQGEGQYF	TGCAGTGCCTCACAGGGGGAAGGGCAGTACTTC
.	.	TRBV12-3/TRBV12-4	TRBJ1-5	CASSLPPRPQHF	TGTGCCAGCAGTTTACCACCGCGGCCCCAGCATTTT
.	.	TRBV15	TRBJ1-2	CATSRGSGSYGYTF	TGTGCCACCAGCAGAGGATCTGGGAGCTATGGCTACACCTTC
.	TRBD1	TRBV19	TRBJ1-3	CASRWDRTSSGNTIYF	TGTGCCAGTAGGTGGGACAGGACCTCATCTGGAAACACCATATATTTT
.	TRBD1	TRBV6-6	TRBJ1-2	CASSSGQGQYGYTF	TGTGCCAGCAGCAGCGGACAGGGGCAATATGGCTACACCTTC
.	TRBD2	TRBV6-5	TRBJ2-3	CASSYRLAGAATQYF	TGTGCCAGCAGTTACAGACTAGCGGGAGCGGCTACGCAGTATTTT
.	.	TRBV2	TRBJ2-1	CASKVRSRAGSSYNEQFF	TGTGCCAGCAAGGTTCGAAGCCGGGCGGGCAGCTCCTACAATGAGCAGTTCTTC
.	TRBD1	TRBV19	TRBJ1-6	CASRDRGPSNSPLHF	TGTGCCAGTAGGGACAGGGGGCCCTCGAATTCACCCCTCCACTTT
.	TRBD1	TRBV30	TRBJ1-6	CACRRDRSNSPLHF	TGTGCCTGCCGGAGGGACAGGAGTAATTCACCCCTCCACTTT
.	TRBD2	TRBV4-2	TRBJ2-3	CASSQIVGLGTFLPGTDTQYF	TGTGCCAGCAGCCAAATCGTCGGACTAGGTACCTTTCTTCCGGGCACAGATACGCAGTATTTT
.	TRBD1	TRBV28	TRBJ2-5	CASSYGQDQETQYF	TGTGCCAGCAGTTACGGACAGGATCAAGAGACCCAGTACTTC
.	TRBD2	TRBV10-2	TRBJ2-5	CASRGLAGVASSKETQYF	TGCGCCAGCAGGGGACTAGCGGGAGTCGCCTCATCAAAAGAGACCCAGTACTTC
.	TRBD1	TRBV11-2	TRBJ1-2	CASSSRTGSRF	TGTGCCAGCAGCTCCAGGACAGGGTCAAGATTC
once	TRBD2	TRBV29-1	TRBJ2-1	CSVETGGREKNEQFF	TGCAGCGTTGAAACCGGCGGGAGGGAGAAAAATGAGCAGTTCTTC
.	.	TRBV28	TRBJ1-2	CASRRGGSYGYTF	TGTGCCAGCAGACGGGGGGGCTCCTATGGCTACACCTTC
few	.	TRBV5-1	TRBJ2-2	CASSIQTGGNTGELFF	TGCGCCAGCAGCATCCAGACAGGAGGAAACACCGGGGAGCTGTTTTTT
.	.	TRBV30	TRBJ1-6	CAWSVRKGKGSPLHF	TGTGCCTGGAGTGTACGGAAGGGGAAAGGATCACCCCTCCACTTT
few	TRBD2	TRBV29-1	TRBJ2-1	CSVEPSGRRSNEQFF	TGCAGCGTTGAACCTAGCGGGAGAAGAAGCAATGAGCAGTTCTTC
.	TRBD1	TRBV19	TRBJ2-7	CASSHRGQLYEQYF	TGTGCCAGTAGCCATCGGGGACAGCTCTACGAGCAGTACTTC
few	.	TRBV7-2	TRBJ1-2	CASSPLPNYGYTF	TGTGCCAGCAGCCCTCTACCCAACTATGGCTACACCTTC
.	.	TRBV12-3/TRBV12-4	TRBJ1-5	CASSLGGSQPQHF	TGTGCCAGCAGTTTGGGGGGAAGTCAGCCCCAGCATTTT
.	TRBD2	TRBV9	TRBJ2-4	CASSPGSGRAIAKNIQYF	TGTGCCAGCAGCCCCGGGAGCGGGAGGGCTATAGCCAAAAACATTCAGTACTTC
.	.	TRBV14	TRBJ2-5	CASSRRPDSLTKTQYF	TGTGCCAGCAGCCGACGACCGGACAGTCTGACAAAGACCCAGTACTTC
.	.	TRBV12-3/TRBV12-4	TRBJ1-2	CASSSQGWGYTF	TGTGCCAGCAGTTCACAGGGTTGGGGCTACACCTTC
.	TRBD1	TRBV4-3	TRBJ1-5	CASSQVTGGQPQHF	TGCGCCAGCAGCCAAGTGACAGGGGGCCAGCCCCAGCATTTT
.	.	TRBV4-3	TRBJ1-2	CASSQERRAHYGYTF	TGCGCCAGCAGCCAAGAAAGGAGGGCCCACTATGGCTACACCTTC
.	.	TRBV9	TRBJ2-7	CASSVLPAYEQYF	TGTGCCAGCAGCGTCCTCCCTGCCTACGAGCAGTACTTC
.	.	TRBV10-3	TRBJ2-3	CAISEESNRGQYF	TGTGCCATCAGTGAGGAATCTAATCGGGGGCAGTATTTT
.	TRBD1	TRBV19	TRBJ2-1	CASSIRQGSYNEQFF	TGTGCCAGTAGTATAAGACAGGGCTCTTACAATGAGCAGTTCTTC
.	.	TRBV20-1	TRBJ2-5	CSARGQQETQYF	TGCAGTGCTCGTGGACAGCAAGAGACCCAGTACTTC